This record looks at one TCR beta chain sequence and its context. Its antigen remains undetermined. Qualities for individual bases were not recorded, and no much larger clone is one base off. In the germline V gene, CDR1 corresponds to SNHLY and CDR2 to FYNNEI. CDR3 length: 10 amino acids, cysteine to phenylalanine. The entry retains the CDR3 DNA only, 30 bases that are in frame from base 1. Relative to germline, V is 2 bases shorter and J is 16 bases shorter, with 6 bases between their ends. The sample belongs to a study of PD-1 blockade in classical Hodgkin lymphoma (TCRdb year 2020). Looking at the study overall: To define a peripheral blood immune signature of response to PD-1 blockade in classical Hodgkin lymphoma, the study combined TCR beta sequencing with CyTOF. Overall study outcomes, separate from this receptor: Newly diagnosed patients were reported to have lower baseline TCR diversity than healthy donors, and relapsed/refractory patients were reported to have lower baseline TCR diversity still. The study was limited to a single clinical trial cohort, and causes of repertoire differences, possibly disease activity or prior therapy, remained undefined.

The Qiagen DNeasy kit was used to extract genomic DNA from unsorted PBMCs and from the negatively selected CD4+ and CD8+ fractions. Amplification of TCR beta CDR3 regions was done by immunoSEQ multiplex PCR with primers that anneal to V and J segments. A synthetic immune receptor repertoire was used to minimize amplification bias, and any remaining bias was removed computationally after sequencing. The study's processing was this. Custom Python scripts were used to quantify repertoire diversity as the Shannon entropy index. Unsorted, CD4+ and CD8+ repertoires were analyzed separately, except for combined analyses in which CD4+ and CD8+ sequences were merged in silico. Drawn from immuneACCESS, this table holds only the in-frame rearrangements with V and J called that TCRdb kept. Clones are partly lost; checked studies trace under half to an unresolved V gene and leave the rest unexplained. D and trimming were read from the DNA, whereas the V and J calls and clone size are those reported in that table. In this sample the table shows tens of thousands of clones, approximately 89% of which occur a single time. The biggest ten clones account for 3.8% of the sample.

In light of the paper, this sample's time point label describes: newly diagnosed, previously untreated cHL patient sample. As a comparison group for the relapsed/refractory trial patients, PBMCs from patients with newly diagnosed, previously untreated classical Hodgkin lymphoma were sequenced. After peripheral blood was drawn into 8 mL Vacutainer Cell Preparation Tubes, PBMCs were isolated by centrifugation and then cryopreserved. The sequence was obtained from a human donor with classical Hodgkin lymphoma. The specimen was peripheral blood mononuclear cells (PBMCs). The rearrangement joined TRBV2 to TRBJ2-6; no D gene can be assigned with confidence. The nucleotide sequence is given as TGTGCCAGCAGTGAAATCCTTCTGACTTTC. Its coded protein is CASSEILLTF.